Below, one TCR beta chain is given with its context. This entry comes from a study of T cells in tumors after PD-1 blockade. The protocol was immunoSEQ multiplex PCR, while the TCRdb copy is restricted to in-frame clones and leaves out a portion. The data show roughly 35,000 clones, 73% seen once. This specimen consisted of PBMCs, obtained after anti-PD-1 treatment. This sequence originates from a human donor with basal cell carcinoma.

Here the CDR3 reads CASDDPGLSYNEQFF. The CDR3 nucleotides read TGTGCCAGCGACGATCCGGGACTCTCGTACAATGAGCAGTTCTTC. The chain combines TRBV10-3 with TRBJ2-1; TRBD2 might be the D (6 bases). Trimming cost V 10 bases and J 4 bases, with 20 bases left between them. Germline assignment: CDR1 ENHRY and CDR2 SYGVKD. The CDR3 contains 15 residues.